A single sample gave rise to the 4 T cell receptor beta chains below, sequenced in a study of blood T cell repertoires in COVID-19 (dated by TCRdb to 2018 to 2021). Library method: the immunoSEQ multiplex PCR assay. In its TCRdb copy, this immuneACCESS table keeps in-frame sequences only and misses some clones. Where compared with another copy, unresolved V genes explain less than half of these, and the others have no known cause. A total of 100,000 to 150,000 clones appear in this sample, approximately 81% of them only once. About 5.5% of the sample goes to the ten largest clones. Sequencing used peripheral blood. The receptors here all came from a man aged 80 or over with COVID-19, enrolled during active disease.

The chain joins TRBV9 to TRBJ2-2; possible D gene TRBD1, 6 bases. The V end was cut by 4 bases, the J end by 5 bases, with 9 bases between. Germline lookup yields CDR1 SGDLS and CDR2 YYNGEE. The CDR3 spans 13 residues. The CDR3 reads CASSTGHTGELFF. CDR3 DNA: TGTGCCAGCAGCACGGGACATACCGGGGAGCTGTTTTTT.

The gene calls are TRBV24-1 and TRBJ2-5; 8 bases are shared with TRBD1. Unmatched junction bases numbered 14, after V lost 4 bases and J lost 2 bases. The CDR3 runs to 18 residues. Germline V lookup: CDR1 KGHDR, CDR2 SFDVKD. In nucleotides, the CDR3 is TGTGCCACCAGTGAAACCCGCAGGGGGCGGACAGCACAAGAGACCCAGTACTTC. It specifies CATSETRRGRTAQETQYF.

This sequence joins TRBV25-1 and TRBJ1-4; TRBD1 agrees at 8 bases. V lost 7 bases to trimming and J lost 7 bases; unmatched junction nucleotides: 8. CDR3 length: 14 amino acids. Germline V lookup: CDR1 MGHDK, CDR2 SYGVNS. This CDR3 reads CASTPVGQGEKLFF. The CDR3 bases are TGTGCCAGCACCCCAGTCGGACAGGGTGAAAAACTGTTTTTT.

CDR3: CASSTYPNPAGELFF. For the CDR3, the DNA is TGCGCCAGCAGCACTTACCCTAACCCTGCCGGGGAGCTGTTTTTT. The chain recombines TRBV5-1 with TRBJ2-2; no clear D gene. In germline, CDR1 is SGHRS, CDR2 YFSETQ. V was shortened by 4 bases and J by 6 bases, with 16 bases between the two germline ends. The CDR3 runs 15 residues.